Presented here are 9 T cell receptor beta chains from one specimen sequenced in a study of T cells after posttransplantation cyclophosphamide. Cells defined as naive were viable CD3+CD4+ or CD3+CD8+ and CCR7+CD45RA+CD45RO-CD95-CD27+CD28+. TCRdb's table, derived via immunoSEQ multiplex PCR, lists solely in-frame clones and lacks some. The table shows about 31,000 clones, with 80% to 95% occurring only once. The specimen was naive CD4+ T cells sorted from PBMCs. All receptors derive from a woman in her fifties or sixties in good health, CMV-negative, and a related stem cell transplant donor.

The rearrangement links TRBV5-1 to TRBJ2-5; 16 bases match TRBD2. This CDR3 spans 17 amino acids. V shed 0 bases and J 11 bases; nucleotides not matched to a gene: 10. Germline values: CDR1 SGHRS, CDR2 YFSETQ. CDR3: CASSLDMMGTSGGAQYF. The CDR3 DNA sequence: TGCGCCAGCAGCTTGGACATGATGGGGACTAGCGGGGGGGCACAGTACTTC.

The chain links TRBV19 to TRBJ2-1; the match to TRBD2 covers 8 bases. The CDR3 is made up of 11 amino acids. The V segment lost 4 bases and the J segment 16 bases; nucleotides outside the gene matches: 6. CDR1 is LNHDA, CDR2 SQIVND, per germline (reference sequence). CDR3 amino acids: CASSTRGGKFF. DNA of the CDR3: TGTGCCAGTAGTACACGGGGGGGGAAATTCTTC.

This chain joins TRBV11-2 and TRBJ2-1; 11 bases agree with TRBD2. Germline CDR1 and CDR2: SGHAT and FQNNGV. V lost 5 bases and J lost 7; bases outside the gene matches: 4. This CDR3 comprises 14 residues. The CDR3 is CASSLAGGRNEQFF. The DNA for the CDR3 is TGTGCCAGCAGCCTAGCGGGGGGTCGAAATGAGCAGTTCTTC.

The V gene is TRBV29-1, the J gene TRBJ2-3; tentative D call: TRBD2 (6 bases). The germline V gene encodes CDR1 SQVTM and CDR2 ANQGSEA. The CDR3 spans 15 residues. V lost 7 bases, J lost 1 base, and 18 bases lay in between. The CDR3 reads CSAAPGVDGTDTQYF. In DNA, the CDR3 is TGCAGCGCCGCCCCGGGGGTGGACGGCACAGATACGCAGTATTTT.

The CDR3: CASSIDIAGGPGDTQYF. The CDR3 nucleotides read TGTGCCAGTAGTATAGACATAGCGGGAGGGCCAGGAGATACGCAGTATTTT. The chain joins TRBV19 to TRBJ2-3; 11 bases map to TRBD2. In germline, CDR1 is LNHDA, CDR2 SQIVND (reference sequence). V lost 0 bases to trimming and J lost 5 bases; unmatched junction nucleotides: 7. This CDR3 has 17 residues.

The rearrangement joins TRBV7-3 to TRBJ1-2; perhaps TRBD1 as D (6 bases). There are 14 residues in the CDR3. The V gene lost 2 bases and the J gene lost 8 bases, with 15 bases spanning the gap. Per the germline V gene, CDR1 is SGHTA and CDR2 is FQGTGA. DNA for the CDR3: TGTGCCAGCAGCTTAGTGGCTGGGGGCGGGGGCTACACCTTC. It translates to CASSLVAGGGGYTF. The entire variable domain, with the rest obtained from reference TRBV7-3 and TRBJ1-2, is as follows: GAGVSQTPSNKVTEKGKYVELRCDPISGHTALYWYRQSLGQGPEFLIYFQGTGAADDSGLPNDRFFAVRPEGSVSTLKIQRTERGDSAVYLCASSLVAGGGGYTFGSGTRLTVV.

The chain combines TRBV30 with TRBJ1-5, with D unresolved. V shed 0 bases and J shed 2 bases, with 8 bases lying between them. The CDR3 sequence is 14 residues long. Germline CDR1 GTSNPN, CDR2 SVGIG (reference sequence). The CDR3 nucleotides read TGTGCCTGGAGTGTACTCGGGGGCAATCAGCCCCAGCATTTT. Its protein is CAWSVLGGNQPQHF.

This clone was counted once. V is TRBV5-1 and J is TRBJ1-5; a possible D gene is TRBD1 (6 bases). Germline V gene lookup returns CDR1 SGHRS and CDR2 YFSETQ. This CDR3 has 14 amino acids. With 4 bases removed from V and 11 bases from J, the gap between germline ends came to 19 bases. The CDR3 spells CASSPGDMNGAQHF. The CDR3 DNA follows: TGCGCCAGCAGCCCTGGGGACATGAATGGGGCCCAGCATTTT.

This rearrangement joins TRBV30 to TRBJ1-6; 10 positions agree with TRBD1. Germline CDR1 GTSNPN, CDR2 SVGIG (reference sequence). Losses at the gene ends were 3 bases for V and 7 bases for J; bases not matched to a gene: 3. The CDR3 sequence is 14 residues long. The CDR3 here is CAWSRTGGNSPLHF. CDR3 nucleotide sequence: TGTGCCTGGAGCCGGACAGGGGGAAATTCACCCCTCCACTTT.